What follows is one TCR beta chain and its context. These data belong to a study of blood T cell repertoires in COVID-19. The wider study: The United States, Italy and Spain provided the acute and convalescent COVID-19 samples. Nucleic acid was either cDNA or gDNA, and it came from T cells, B-cell-depleted T cells, or PBMCs.

Germline values: CDR1 SGHRS, CDR2 YFSETQ. Unmatched junction bases numbered 4, after V lost 0 bases and J lost 8 bases. The CDR3 is 14 amino acids. Authors' analysis steps: Reference gene primer amplification in the assay estimated nucleated cell counts. Sequenced by immunoSEQ multiplex PCR; TCRdb stores in-frame clones only, minus some. The DNA was the basis for D and trimming; V, J and clone size are from that table. The sample has roughly 160,000 clones, 80% to 90% seen once; the top ten hold 3% to 4%. The origin of this receptor is a woman in her sixties or seventies who had recovered from COVID-19. The chain is built from TRBV5-1 and TRBJ1-4, with 7 bases that match TRBD1. What was sequenced was peripheral blood. CDR3 bases: TGCGCCAGCAGCTTGGAGGGGGCGGAGGAAAAACTGTTTTTT. Its translation is CASSLEGAEEKLFF.